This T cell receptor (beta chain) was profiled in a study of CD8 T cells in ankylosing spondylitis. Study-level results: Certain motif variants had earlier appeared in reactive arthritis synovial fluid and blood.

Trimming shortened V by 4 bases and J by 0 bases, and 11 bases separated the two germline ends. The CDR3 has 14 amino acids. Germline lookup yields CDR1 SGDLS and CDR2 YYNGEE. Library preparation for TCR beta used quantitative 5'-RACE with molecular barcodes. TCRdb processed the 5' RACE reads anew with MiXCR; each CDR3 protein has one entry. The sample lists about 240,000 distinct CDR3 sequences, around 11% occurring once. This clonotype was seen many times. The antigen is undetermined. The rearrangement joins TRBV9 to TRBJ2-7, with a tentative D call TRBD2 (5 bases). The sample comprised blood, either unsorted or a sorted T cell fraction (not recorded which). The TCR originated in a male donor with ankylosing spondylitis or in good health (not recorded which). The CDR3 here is CASSPGVHSYEQYF. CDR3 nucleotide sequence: TGTGCCAGCAGCCCCGGGGTTCACTCCTACGAGCAGTACTTC.